The clone carrying this TCR beta chain was detected a few times. Its antigen remains unidentified. Using genomic DNA as the template, TCR beta VDJ and CDR3 profiling was carried out. Each CDR3 protein gets one entry after TCRdb re-called the reads with MiXCR. The profile covers just over 450,000 distinct CDR3 sequences, with 25% to 40% appearing a single time and approximately 0.82% taken by the ten largest. Sequencing was done on patients that had shown CD8+CD57+ cell expansion by flow cytometry. Severe acquired aplastic anemia was present in all patients. Prior therapy had not been administered to any patient at the time of blood sampling. The sample comes from a study of CD8+CD57+ T cells in acquired aplastic anemia. Study information: Each DNA sample taken from sorted CD4+ and CD8+ cells came to about 3 ug on average. Study-level findings and limits: Patients did not significantly differ from controls in CD8+ Simpson's diversity.

The CDR3 totals 13 residues. V trimming: 5 bases; J trimming: 6 bases; junction bases outside the gene matches: 5. The chain is built from TRBV12-3 or TRBV12-4 and TRBJ2-5; 8 bases match TRBD1. The clonotype was recovered from a human donor with aplastic anemia. The sample taken for sequencing was sorted CD4+, CD8+, or CD8+CD57+ T cells (not recorded which) from PBMCs. The CDR3 DNA reads TGTGCCAGCAGTGGCGGACAGGGAAAGACCCAGTACTTC. It encodes CASSGGQGKTQYF.